The 22 T cell receptor beta chains presented below share a single source sample, sequenced in a study of response to subunit inactivated influenza vaccine. TCRdb reanalysed the RT-PCR reads using MiXCR and keeps one entry per CDR3 protein. The sample shows 650,000 to 800,000 distinct CDR3 sequences, approximately 15% of them seen only once. The sample here was PBMCs from blood, taken around 14 days before vaccination. Receptors were obtained from a man in his forties or fifties who received an inactivated influenza vaccine.

As regards this clonotype: A much more abundant neighbour one base away suggests this may be a read error. The CDR3 DNA reads as TGCAGCGTTGAAGGGGACAGGGATAACTCCTACGAGCAGTGCTTC. Its protein is CSVEGDRDNSYEQCF. This chain uses TRBV29-1 with TRBJ2-7, with 9 positions matching TRBD1. CDR3 length equals 15 residues. Germline assignment: CDR1 SQVTM and CDR2 ANQGSEA.

At least ten counts were recorded for this clonotype. The rearrangement joins TRBV4-3 to TRBJ1-2, with 8 nucleotides matching TRBD1. Germline V gene data show CDR1 as LGHNA and CDR2 as YSLEER. V trimming: 3 bases; J trimming: 2 bases; junction bases outside the gene matches: 2. CDR3 length equals 14 residues. CDR3 amino acids: CASSHSGGNYGYTF. The CDR3 nucleotides are TGCGCCAGCAGCCACTCAGGGGGCAACTATGGCTACACCTTC.

The genes are TRBV3-1 and TRBJ1-1; D is possibly TRBD1 (5 bases). This CDR3 is 12 amino acids long. The V end was cut by 5 bases, the J end by 12 bases, with 16 bases between. Germline assignment: CDR1 LGHDT and CDR2 YNNKEL (reference sequence). The CDR3 here is CASSRQGGDTFF. In nucleotides, the CDR3 is TGTGCCAGCAGCAGGCAGGGAGGCGATACTTTCTTT.

The chain carries TRBV14 and TRBJ2-1; D is possibly TRBD2 (6 bases). This CDR3 contains 17 residues. V was clipped by 3 bases and J by 2 bases, with 17 bases between them. Germline-derived CDR1 and CDR2 are SGHDN and FVKESK. Here the CDR3 DNA reads TGTGCCAGCAGCCAGAACCTAGCGCATAAACCCTACAATGAGCAGTTCTTC. Encoded protein: CASSQNLAHKPYNEQFF.

This chain links TRBV18 with TRBJ2-7; TRBD2 might be the D (7 bases). From germline, CDR1 is KGHSH and CDR2 LQKENI. The CDR3 runs to 15 residues. The V end was cut by 3 bases, the J end by 4 bases, with 16 bases between. The CDR3: CASSPGGGGRYEQYF. The CDR3 bases are TGTGCCAGCTCACCGGGGGGCGGGGGCAGATACGAGCAGTACTTC.

Only a few counts were recorded for this clonotype. V usage is TRBV12-3 or TRBV12-4 and J usage is TRBJ2-1, with 8 bases matching TRBD2. V was clipped by 6 bases and J by 3 bases; unmatched bases: 7. CDR3 length equals 15 residues. The CDR3 is CASRYGLADYNEQFF. Here the CDR3 DNA reads TGTGCCAGCAGGTACGGACTAGCTGACTACAATGAGCAGTTCTTC.

V is TRBV9 and J is TRBJ1-3; 8 bases match TRBD1. Per germline, CDR1 SGDLS and CDR2 YYNGEE. CDR3 length: 17 amino acids. Trimming cost V 3 bases and J 4 bases; bases outside gene matches: 12. The CDR3 nucleotides are TGTGCCAGCAGCGCCTCTTCCAGGGGGCGAACAGGAAACACCATATATTTT. This codes for CASSASSRGRTGNTIYF.

The sample holds one count of this clonotype. The chain is built from TRBV5-6 and TRBJ2-7; D remains unclear. The CDR3 spans 14 residues. V lost 0 bases to trimming and J lost 4 bases, with 11 bases between them. From germline, CDR1 is SGHDT and CDR2 YYEEEE. The CDR3 DNA sequence: TGTGCCAGCAGCTTGGGAGTGACCCAGTACGAGCAGTACTTC. Its protein product is CASSLGVTQYEQYF.

The genes are TRBV20-1 and TRBJ2-4; the match to TRBD1 covers 8 bases. This CDR3 is built from 16 residues. Trimming removed 5 bases from V and 5 bases from J; junction bases left unmatched: 14. Germline assignment: CDR1 DFQATT and CDR2 SNEGSKA (reference sequence). This CDR3 reads CSAPRDRGAWENIQYF. CDR3 bases: TGCAGTGCTCCCCGAGACAGGGGTGCTTGGGAAAACATTCAGTACTTC.

The rearrangement joins TRBV7-8 to TRBJ1-1; no clear D gene. The germline V gene encodes CDR1 SGHVS and CDR2 FQNEAQ. Trimming took off 8 bases at V and 1 base at J, with 17 bases between the two ends. CDR3 length: 15 amino acids. The CDR3 sequence: CASRATGFGNTEAFF. The DNA for the CDR3 is TGTGCCAGCCGGGCCACGGGTTTTGGGAACACTGAAGCTTTCTTT.

In this sample, this clonotype turned up a few times. This chain connects TRBV7-2 to TRBJ2-5; possible D gene TRBD2, 6 bases. Germline CDR1 SGHTA, CDR2 FQGNSA. The CDR3 is 15 amino acids. V was clipped by 2 bases and J by 7 bases, with 17 bases between them. The CDR3 here is CASSLSASDLGTQYF. The CDR3 DNA reads as TGTGCCAGCAGCTTATCGGCTAGCGACTTGGGGACCCAGTACTTC.

There are a few counts of this clonotype. The chain carries TRBV28 and TRBJ1-5; D gene uncertain. Trimming removed 2 bases at V and 2 bases at J, with 10 bases between. CDR3 size: 15 residues. CDR1 is MDHEN and CDR2 is SYDVKM in the germline V gene. The CDR3 here is CASSLPSSGNQPQHF. The CDR3 DNA is TGTGCCAGCAGTTTACCTAGTAGCGGCAATCAGCCCCAGCATTTT.

This clonotype was found a few times. The chain links TRBV10-3 to TRBJ1-6, with unresolved D. Germline V CDR1 and CDR2: ENHRY, SYGVKD. This CDR3 contains 14 residues. V was trimmed by 6 bases and J by 7 bases, leaving 13 bases between them. The CDR3 loop is CAIRHTTGNSPLHF. The CDR3 nucleotides read TGTGCCATCAGGCACACCACGGGCAATTCACCCCTCCACTTT.

The CDR3 DNA reads TGTGCCAGCGAGGCGACGGGGGGACTAAAAGTATCCGGGGAGCTGTTTTTT. The encoded protein is CASEATGGLKVSGELFF. V is TRBV12-3 or TRBV12-4 and J is TRBJ2-2; 7 bases are a match to TRBD2. The CDR3 runs to 17 residues. Trimming took 8 bases from V and 6 from J; bases not matched to a gene: 18.

This clonotype has ten or more counts. The chain joins TRBV29-1 to TRBJ2-1; TRBD1 matches 7 bases. This CDR3 has 10 residues. J gave up 9 bases and V 6 bases, and 2 bases lay outside the gene matches. Germline CDR1 and CDR2: SQVTM and ANQGSEA. The CDR3 reads CSVGQLEQFF. The DNA for the CDR3 is TGCAGCGTGGGACAGCTTGAGCAGTTCTTC.

The chain carries TRBV4-2 and TRBJ2-3; 7 bases align to TRBD2. CDR3 length: 15 amino acids. Germline-derived CDR1 and CDR2 are LGHNA and YNFKEQ. Losses at the gene ends were 0 bases for V and 7 bases for J; bases not matched to a gene: 7. The CDR3: CASSQEGSSGYTQYF. The CDR3 nucleotides are TGTGCCAGCAGCCAAGAGGGCAGTAGCGGGTATACGCAGTATTTT.

This chain links TRBV4-3 with TRBJ1-3; D not resolved. The CDR3 consists of 14 residues. Germline-derived CDR1 and CDR2 are LGHNA and YSLEER. Trimming took 1 base from V and 4 from J, leaving 8 bases between them. CDR3 DNA sequence: TGCGCCAGCAGCCAAGGGTTCCTCGGAAACACCATATATTTT. The encoded protein is CASSQGFLGNTIYF.

The rearrangement links TRBV6-5 to TRBJ1-1, with a tentative D call TRBD1 (6 bases). The germline CDR1 and CDR2 sequences are MNHEY and SVGAGI. Trimming took off 2 bases at V and 5 bases at J, with 15 bases between the two ends. The CDR3 consists of 15 residues. CDR3 protein: CASSYATGSATEAFF. CDR3 DNA: TGTGCCAGCAGTTACGCAACAGGGTCGGCGACTGAAGCTTTCTTT.

This clonotype was detected only a few times. The CDR3 nucleotides are TGTGCCAGCAGCCACCACACAGATACGCAGTATTTT. It translates to CASSHHTDTQYF. The V call is TRBV3-1, the J call TRBJ2-3, with D unresolved. In germline, CDR1 is LGHDT, CDR2 YNNKEL (reference sequence). CDR3 length: 12 amino acids. Trimming removed 3 bases at V and 2 bases at J, with 3 bases between.

The chain carries TRBV28 and TRBJ1-6; 7 bases match TRBD1. The germline gives CDR1 MDHEN, CDR2 SYDVKM. This CDR3 is 15 amino acids long. Trimming took 6 bases from V and 7 from J; bases not matched to a gene: 9. DNA of the CDR3: TGTGCCAGCAGATCCCCGGGGACAGCCAATTCACCCCTCCACTTT. It codes for CASRSPGTANSPLHF.

This clonotype was recorded a few times. This chain connects TRBV11-2 to TRBJ2-5, with 8 bases lining up with TRBD2. The germline CDR1 and CDR2 sequences are SGHAT and FQNNGV. The CDR3 has 15 amino acids. Unmatched junction bases numbered 3, after V lost 3 bases and J lost 0 bases. CDR3 bases: TGTGCCAGCAGCTTCATAGCGGGATACCAAGAGACCCAGTACTTC. It codes for CASSFIAGYQETQYF. Complete variable domain (other parts from reference TRBV11-2 and TRBJ2-5): EAGVAQSPRYKIIEKRQSVAFWCNPISGHATLYWYQQILGQGPKLLIQFQNNGVVDDSQLPKDRFSAERLKGVDSTLKIQPAKLEDSAVYLCASSFIAGYQETQYFGPGTRLLVL.

With respect to this clonotype: One junction end disagrees with the germline gene, perhaps due to a read error. This sequence joins TRBV14 and TRBJ2-2; 7 positions agree with TRBD1. Germline lookup yields CDR1 SGHDN and CDR2 FVKESK. This CDR3 contains 16 residues. CDR3 in DNA: TGTGCCAGCAGCCAGAAGACAGGGTCGGGCACCGAGGAGCTGTTTTTT. It translates to CASSQKTGSGTEELFF.